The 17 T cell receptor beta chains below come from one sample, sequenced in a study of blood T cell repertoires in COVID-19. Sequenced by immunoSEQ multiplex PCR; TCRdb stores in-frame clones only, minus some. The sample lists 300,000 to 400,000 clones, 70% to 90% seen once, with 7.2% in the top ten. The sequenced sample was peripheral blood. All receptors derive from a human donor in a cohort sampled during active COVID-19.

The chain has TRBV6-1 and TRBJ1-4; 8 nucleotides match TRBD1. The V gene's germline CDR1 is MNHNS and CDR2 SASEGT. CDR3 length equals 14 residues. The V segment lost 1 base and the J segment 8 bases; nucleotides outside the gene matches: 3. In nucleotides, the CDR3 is TGTGCCAGCAGTGAAGGTCAGGGGGCGGAAAAACTGTTTTTT. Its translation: CASSEGQGAEKLFF.

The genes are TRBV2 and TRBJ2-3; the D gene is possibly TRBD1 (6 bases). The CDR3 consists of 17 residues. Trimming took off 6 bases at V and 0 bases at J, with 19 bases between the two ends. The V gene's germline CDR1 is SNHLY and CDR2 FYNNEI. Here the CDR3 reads CASRKKEGQLSTDTQYF. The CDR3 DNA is TGTGCCAGCAGGAAAAAGGAAGGACAGCTAAGCACAGATACGCAGTATTTT.

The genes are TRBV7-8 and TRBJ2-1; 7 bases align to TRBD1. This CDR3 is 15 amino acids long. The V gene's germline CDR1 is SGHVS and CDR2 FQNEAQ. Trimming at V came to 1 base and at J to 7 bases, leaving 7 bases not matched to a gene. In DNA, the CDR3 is TGTGCCAGCAGCTTAGAGTACAGGGGTTGGAATGAGCAGTTCTTC. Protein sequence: CASSLEYRGWNEQFF.

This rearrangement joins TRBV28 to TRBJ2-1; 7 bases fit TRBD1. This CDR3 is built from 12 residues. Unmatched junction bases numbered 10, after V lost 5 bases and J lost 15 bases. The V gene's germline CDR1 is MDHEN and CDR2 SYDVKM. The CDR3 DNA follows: TGTGCCAGCAGTCCTGGTGGACAGGCTCGGTTCTTC. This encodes CASSPGGQARFF.

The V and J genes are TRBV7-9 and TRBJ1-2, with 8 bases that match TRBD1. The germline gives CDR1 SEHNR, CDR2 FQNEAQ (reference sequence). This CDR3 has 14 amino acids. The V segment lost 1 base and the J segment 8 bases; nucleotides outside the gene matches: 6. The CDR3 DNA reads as TGTGCCAGCAGCTTAGAGGACAGGGCTCACGGCTACACCTTC. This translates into CASSLEDRAHGYTF.

In DNA form, the CDR3 reads TGTGCTAGTGGTTTGGTATTGCCCAGGTTGAATGGCTACACCTTC. Its protein product is CASGLVLPRLNGYTF. The V gene is TRBV12-5, the J gene TRBJ1-2; D is undetermined. V lost 0 bases, J lost 6 bases, and 14 bases lay in between. CDR1 and CDR2 (germline): LGHNT, FRNRAP. The CDR3 is 15 residues long.

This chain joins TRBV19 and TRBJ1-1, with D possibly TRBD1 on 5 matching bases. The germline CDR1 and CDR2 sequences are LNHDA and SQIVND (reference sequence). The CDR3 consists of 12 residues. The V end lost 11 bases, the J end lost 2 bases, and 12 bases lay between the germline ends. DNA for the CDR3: TGTGCCGCCAATCAGGGAAACACTGAAGCTTTCTTT. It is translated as CAANQGNTEAFF.

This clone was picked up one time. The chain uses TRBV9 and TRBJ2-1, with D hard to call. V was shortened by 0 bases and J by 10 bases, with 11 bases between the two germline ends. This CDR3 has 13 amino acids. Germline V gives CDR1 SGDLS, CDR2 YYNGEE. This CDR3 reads CASSVVVTSEQFF. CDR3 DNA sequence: TGTGCCAGCAGCGTAGTGGTGACAAGCGAGCAGTTCTTC.

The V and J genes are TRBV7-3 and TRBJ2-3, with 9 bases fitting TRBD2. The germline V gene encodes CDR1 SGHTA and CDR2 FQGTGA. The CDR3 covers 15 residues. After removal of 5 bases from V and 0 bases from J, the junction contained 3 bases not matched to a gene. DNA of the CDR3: TGTGCCAGCAGCCGCGGGACTAGCAGCACAGATACGCAGTATTTT. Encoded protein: CASSRGTSSTDTQYF.

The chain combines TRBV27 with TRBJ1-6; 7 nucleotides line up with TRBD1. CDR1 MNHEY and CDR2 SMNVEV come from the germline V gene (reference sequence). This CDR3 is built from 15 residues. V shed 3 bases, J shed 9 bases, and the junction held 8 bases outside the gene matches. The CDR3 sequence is CASSFSDRRSSPLHF. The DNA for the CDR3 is TGTGCCAGCAGTTTCTCGGACAGGAGGAGTTCACCCCTCCACTTT.

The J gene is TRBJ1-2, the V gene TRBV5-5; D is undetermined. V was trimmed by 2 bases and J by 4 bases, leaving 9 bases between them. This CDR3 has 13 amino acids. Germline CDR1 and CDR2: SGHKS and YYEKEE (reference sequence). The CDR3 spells CASSFGIFYGYTF. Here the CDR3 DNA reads TGTGCCAGCAGCTTCGGGATCTTCTATGGCTACACCTTC.

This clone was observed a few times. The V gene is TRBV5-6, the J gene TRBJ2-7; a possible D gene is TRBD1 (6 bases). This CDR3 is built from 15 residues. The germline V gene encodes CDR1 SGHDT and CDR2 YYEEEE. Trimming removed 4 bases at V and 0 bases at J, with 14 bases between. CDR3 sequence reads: CASSQTGGFSYEQYF. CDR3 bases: TGTGCCAGCAGCCAGACAGGAGGCTTCTCCTACGAGCAGTACTTC.

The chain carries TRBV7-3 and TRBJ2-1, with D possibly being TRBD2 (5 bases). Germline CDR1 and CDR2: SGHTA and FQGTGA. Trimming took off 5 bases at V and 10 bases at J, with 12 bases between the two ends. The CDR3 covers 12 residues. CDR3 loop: CASSRMGEEQFF. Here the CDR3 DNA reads TGTGCCAGCAGCCGAATGGGAGAAGAGCAGTTCTTC.

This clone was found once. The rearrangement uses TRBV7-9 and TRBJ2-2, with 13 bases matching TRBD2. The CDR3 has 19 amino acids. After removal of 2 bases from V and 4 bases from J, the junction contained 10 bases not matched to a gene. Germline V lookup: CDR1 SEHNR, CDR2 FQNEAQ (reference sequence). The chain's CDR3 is CASSLFLLAGGLGTGELFF. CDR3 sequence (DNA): TGTGCCAGCAGCTTATTCTTACTAGCGGGGGGGCTCGGCACCGGGGAGCTGTTTTTT.

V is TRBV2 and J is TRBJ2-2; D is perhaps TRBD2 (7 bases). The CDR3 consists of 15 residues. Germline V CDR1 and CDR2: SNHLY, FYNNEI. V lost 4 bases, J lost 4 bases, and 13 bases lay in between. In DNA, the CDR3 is TGTGCCAGCAGTGCAGTCGGGGGGCGCACCGGGGAGCTGTTTTTT. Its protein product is CASSAVGGRTGELFF.

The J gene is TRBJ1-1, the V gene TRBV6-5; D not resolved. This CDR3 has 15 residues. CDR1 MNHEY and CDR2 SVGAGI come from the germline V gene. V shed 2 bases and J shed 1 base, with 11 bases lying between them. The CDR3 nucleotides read TGTGCCAGCAGTTACGTTGGGCCCCGGAACACTGAAGCTTTCTTT. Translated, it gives CASSYVGPRNTEAFF.

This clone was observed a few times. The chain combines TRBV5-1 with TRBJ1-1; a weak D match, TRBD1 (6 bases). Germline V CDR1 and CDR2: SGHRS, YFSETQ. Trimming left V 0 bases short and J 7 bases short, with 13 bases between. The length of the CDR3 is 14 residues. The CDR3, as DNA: TGCGCCAGCAGCTTGGTTTCAGGGGCTGGTGAAGCTTTCTTT. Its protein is CASSLVSGAGEAFF.